A single sample gave rise to the 19 T cell receptor beta chains below, sequenced in a study of T cell responses to AZD1222 COVID-19 vaccine. Here immunoSEQ multiplex PCR was the method, and the copy in TCRdb shows in-frame clones only, minus some. The sample comprises some 100,000 clones, around 90% of which are singletons, and 6% to 8% rests with the top ten. The material sequenced was peripheral blood, taken on day 0 of AZD1222 vaccination. These TCRs come from an adult in good health.

This clone has just one count. The CDR3 DNA reads as TGTGCCAGCAGCCAACCAGGGGAAAGGGATGGCTACACCTTC. The encoded protein is CASSQPGERDGYTF. The chain couples TRBV3-1 (or the pseudogene TRBV3-2) to TRBJ1-2; a possible D gene is TRBD1 (6 bases). The CDR3 is made up of 14 amino acids. In germline, CDR1 is LGHDT, CDR2 YNNKEL (reference sequence). Trimming stripped 2 bases from V and 6 bases from J, with 13 bases between.

V gene TRBV6-5 combines with J gene TRBJ1-1, with D maybe TRBD1 (5 bases). CDR3 length: 13 residues. Germline V gene sequence: CDR1 MNHEY, CDR2 SVGAGI. V lost 8 bases, J lost 1 base, and 11 bases lay in between. Here the CDR3 reads CASAFRENTEAFF. DNA for the CDR3: TGTGCCAGCGCTTTCAGGGAGAACACTGAAGCTTTCTTT.

The V call is TRBV7-2, the J call TRBJ1-2, with D unclear. The CDR3 covers 18 residues. Trimming left V 0 bases short and J 1 base short, with 18 bases between. Germline CDR1 and CDR2: SGHTA and FQGNSA. The CDR3 spells CASSLATASLAYNYGYTF. The CDR3 nucleotides read TGTGCCAGCAGCTTAGCCACAGCGAGCCTGGCGTATAACTATGGCTACACCTTC. Full variable domain (remainder filled in from reference TRBV7-2 and TRBJ1-2): GAGVSQSPSNKVTEKGKDVELRCDPISGHTALYWYRQSLGQGLEFLIYFQGNSAPDKSGLPSDRFSAERTGGSVSTLTIQRTQQEDSAVYLCASSLATASLAYNYGYTFGSGTRLTVV.

The chain uses TRBV18 and TRBJ1-4; unclear D gene. The germline gives CDR1 KGHSH, CDR2 LQKENI. Trimming shortened V by 0 bases and J by 2 bases, and 7 bases separated the two germline ends. The CDR3 consists of 15 residues. The CDR3 nucleotides read TGTGCCAGCTCACCACCGCTGGGGACTAATGAAAAACTGTTTTTT. This translates into CASSPPLGTNEKLFF.

J is TRBJ1-2 and V is TRBV5-1; the D is unclear. CDR3 length: 13 residues. Germline values: CDR1 SGHRS, CDR2 YFSETQ. V lost 5 bases and J 7 bases, leaving 15 bases between the germline ends. The CDR3 region is CASRSTSRGGYTF. In DNA form, the CDR3 reads TGCGCCAGCAGGTCGACGTCAAGAGGTGGCTACACCTTC. The full variable domain, its missing parts supplied by reference TRBV5-1 and TRBJ1-2, is KAGVTQTPRYLIKTRGQQVTLSCSPISGHRSVSWYQQTPGQGLQFLFEYFSETQRNKGNFPGRFSGRQFSNSRSEMNVSTLELGDSALYLCASRSTSRGGYTFGSGTRLTVV.

The rearrangement joins TRBV19 to TRBJ1-4; D gene ambiguous. CDR3 size: 16 residues. In germline, CDR1 is LNHDA, CDR2 SQIVND (reference sequence). The V gene lost 10 bases and the J gene lost 6 bases, with 24 bases spanning the gap. CDR3 in amino acids: CATNPGGPRVYEKLFF. The CDR3 DNA reads as TGTGCCACCAACCCAGGAGGCCCGCGGGTATATGAAAAACTGTTTTTT. Complete variable domain (other parts from reference TRBV19 and TRBJ1-4): DGGITQSPKYLFRKEGQNVTLSCEQNLNHDAMYWYRQDPGQGLRLIYYSQIVNDFQKGDIAEGYSVSREKKESFPLTVTSAQKNPTAFYLCATNPGGPRVYEKLFFGSGTQLSVL.

This clone has just a few counts. The chain is built from TRBV7-9 and TRBJ2-1; 7 positions match TRBD2. CDR3 length: 15 amino acids. Looked up from germline, CDR1 is SEHNR and CDR2 is FQNEAQ (reference sequence). J lost 2 bases, V lost 5 bases, and 6 bases had no gene match. CDR3 sequence reads: CASSLQAGAYNEQFF. The DNA for the CDR3 is TGTGCCAGCAGCCTCCAGGCGGGAGCCTACAATGAGCAGTTCTTC.

This sequence joins TRBV7-6 and TRBJ1-1; no clear D. Deletions cut 1 base from V and 1 base from J, with 4 bases between. The CDR3 is 13 amino acids. The germline gives CDR1 SGHVS, CDR2 FNYEAQ. The CDR3: CASSLGQNTEAFF. The DNA for the CDR3 is TGTGCCAGCAGCTTAGGGCAGAACACTGAAGCTTTCTTT.

This clone has a handful of counts. The V call is TRBV30, the J call TRBJ1-4; a possible D gene is TRBD1 (6 bases). This CDR3 region has 15 residues. V was trimmed by 2 bases and J by 7 bases, leaving 17 bases between them. Germline CDR1 GTSNPN, CDR2 SVGIG (reference sequence). The CDR3 DNA sequence: TGTGCCTGGAGTATACAGGGTAGCGATGTTGAAAAACTGTTTTTT. Translation gives CAWSIQGSDVEKLFF.

This clone has just a few counts. The chain recombines TRBV9 with TRBJ1-6; D perhaps matches TRBD1 (6 bases). The CDR3 spans 14 residues. The germline V gene has CDR1 SGDLS and CDR2 YYNGEE. Trimming left V 3 bases short and J 4 bases short, with 8 bases between. The CDR3 is CASSAQGYNSPLHF. In DNA form, the CDR3 reads TGTGCCAGCAGCGCACAGGGTTATAATTCACCCCTCCACTTT.

This chain uses TRBV19 with TRBJ1-2; D gene unclear. Deletions cut 6 bases from V and 0 bases from J, with 11 bases between. The CDR3 is made up of 14 amino acids. Germline values: CDR1 LNHDA, CDR2 SQIVND (reference sequence). The CDR3 here is CASSNSAANYGYTF. In DNA, the CDR3 is TGTGCCAGTAGCAATAGCGCAGCTAACTATGGCTACACCTTC.

This sequence joins TRBV25-1 and TRBJ1-4, with D possibly being TRBD1 (6 bases). CDR3 length: 18 amino acids. Trimming took off 5 bases at V and 8 bases at J, with 27 bases between the two ends. Looked up from germline, CDR1 is MGHDK and CDR2 is SYGVNS. The CDR3 DNA reads TGTGCCAGCAGTCCTATCACAGACGGGACAACCGTCGGAGAAAAACTGTTTTTT. It encodes CASSPITDGTTVGEKLFF.

The chain carries TRBV5-6 and TRBJ1-2; D is uncertain. CDR1 is SGHDT, CDR2 YYEEEE, per germline. Trimming cost V 2 bases and J 8 bases, with 16 bases left between them. CDR3 length: 14 amino acids. As DNA, the CDR3 is TGTGCCAGCAGCTTTATCATTTCTCCCGGAGGCTACACCTTC. Its protein is CASSFIISPGGYTF.

The chain employs TRBV5-6 and TRBJ2-7; weak D call: TRBD2 (6 bases). This CDR3 contains 13 residues. Between the trimmed V and J ends, which lost 3 bases and 7 bases, there was a span of 14 bases. The germline gives CDR1 SGHDT, CDR2 YYEEEE. The CDR3 here is CASSWGLGGEQYF. CDR3 bases: TGTGCCAGCAGCTGGGGACTTGGCGGGGAGCAGTACTTC.

The chain combines TRBV11-3 with TRBJ2-2, with D perhaps matching TRBD2 (5 bases). Germline values: CDR1 SGHNT, CDR2 YENEEA. The CDR3 runs to 17 residues. Between the trimmed V and J ends, which lost 5 bases and 4 bases, there was a span of 20 bases. CDR3 residues: CASSPRRVLAPTGELFF. The CDR3 nucleotides read TGTGCCAGCAGCCCGAGACGTGTGCTAGCACCCACCGGGGAGCTGTTTTTT.

V gene TRBV19 combines with J gene TRBJ2-1; 11 nucleotides line up with TRBD2. The ends lost 7 bases at V and 7 bases at J; junction bases unmatched: 3. There are 13 residues in the CDR3. Germline values: CDR1 LNHDA, CDR2 SQIVND (reference sequence). CDR3 sequence reads: CASILAGGNEQFF. The CDR3 DNA follows: TGTGCCAGTATCCTAGCGGGGGGAAATGAGCAGTTCTTC.

The rearrangement links TRBV7-3 to TRBJ1-3; TRBD1 might be the D (5 bases). Trimming took 5 bases from V and 4 from J, leaving 15 bases between them. CDR1 is SGHTA, CDR2 FQGTGA, per germline. The CDR3 has 15 residues. CDR3 amino acids: CASSPGPGVGNTIYF. CDR3 sequence (DNA): TGTGCCAGCAGCCCGGGCCCGGGGGTAGGAAACACCATATATTTT.

The chain combines TRBV11-3 with TRBJ2-5; 12 bases match TRBD1. CDR1 is SGHNT and CDR2 is YENEEA in the germline V gene. J gave up 5 bases and V 4 bases, and 11 bases lay outside the gene matches. CDR3 size: 17 residues. CDR3 amino acids: CASSSSRDRGRGETQYF. Here the CDR3 DNA reads TGTGCCAGCAGCTCGTCCCGGGACAGGGGGCGCGGGGAGACCCAGTACTTC.

This clone occurred once. The CDR3 protein is CATSGSRGAGDEQFF. The CDR3 DNA reads as TGTGCCACCAGCGGGAGTAGGGGGGCAGGGGATGAGCAGTTCTTC. The rearrangement links TRBV24-1 to TRBJ2-1; either TRBD1 or TRBD2 may supply D (6 bases each). V gave up 7 bases and J gave up 8 bases, with 20 bases separating them. CDR1 is KGHDR, CDR2 SFDVKD, per germline. There are 15 residues in the CDR3.